Sequencing of this T cell receptor (beta chain) was carried out in a study of regulatory T cells in long-lasting Graves disease. Broader study findings: Favoring TRBV28, TRBJ1-2 and TRBJ2-5 was a feature seen in persistent disease.

The CDR3 runs to 16 residues. V trimming: 6 bases; J trimming: 0 bases; junction bases outside the gene matches: 8. In its sample, this clonotype was seen a few times. The antigen is undetermined. Time point described: newly diagnosed GD, antithyroid drugs for less than 3 months. Preparation of the TCR library used RNA extracted from PBMCs. With iRepertoire HTBI primers and Arm-PCR of CDR3 regions, TCR beta libraries were built. TCRdb reprocessed the multiplex PCR reads via MiXCR and lists one record per CDR3 protein. The sample shows approximately 480,000 distinct CDR3 sequences, about 17% of them seen only once. In addition, the sample was reused for a study of T cells in Graves' hyperthyroidism and ophthalmopathy. That work contributes: Researchers ran a first-round RT-PCR on the TCR CDR3 using the HTBI primer set. Separation of ophthalmopathy from stable hyperthyroidism was achieved by a 13 V-J model.

The chain links TRBV12-3 or TRBV12-4 to TRBJ2-4, with TRBD1 identical over 7 bases. This clonotype was obtained from a man aged 40-49 years with Graves disease. The material was peripheral blood mononuclear cells (PBMCs), obtained at new diagnosis, from a patient treated with antithyroid drugs. This chain's CDR3 is CASSLGQYIAKNIQYF. The CDR3 region has the DNA TGTGCCAGCAGCTTGGGACAGTACATAGCCAAAAACATTCAGTACTTC.